This entry features one T cell receptor beta chain sequence. What it binds is not known. This specimen comes from a study of T cell repertoires in cytomegalovirus infection. In the study overall: Recently identified HLA-C-restricted CMV epitopes and well-studied HLA-B-restricted CMV epitopes were used by the study.

TCRdb analysed the reads with MiXCR anew, one entry per CDR3 protein. In the table there are 750,000 to 900,000 distinct CDR3 sequences, almost 30% of which are singletons. The CDR3 runs to 18 residues. The ends were cut back, 0 bases at V and 3 bases at J, with 17 bases in the middle. From germline, CDR1 is MNHEY and CDR2 SVGAGI. J is TRBJ2-2 and V is TRBV6-5, with D hard to call. This clonotype originated in a human donor in good health (CMV status not recorded). Some clones in this sample may be carry-over from other donors' samples. Source: cultured CD8+ T cells from PBMCs, taken from culture after CMV antigen stimulation. CDR3 loop: CASSYSLAGAIYTGELFF. CDR3 bases: TGTGCCAGCAGTTACTCTTTAGCCGGCGCCATTTACACCGGGGAGCTGTTTTTT.